Given below is one T cell receptor beta chain in context. Its antigen is unknown. The sample comes from a study of T cells in Graves' hyperthyroidism and ophthalmopathy. Researchers amplified the TCR beta CDR3 regions from RNA transcripts. When the TCR CDR3 underwent first-round RT-PCR, the HTBI primer set was used. TCRdb independently ran MiXCR on the multiplex PCR reads; one entry per CDR3 protein. The table includes hundreds of thousands of distinct CDR3 sequences, over 15% detected once. Findings and limits, study-wide: The model forecast ophthalmopathy, anticipating it by a median approximately 7 months before onset.

Patients between 18 and 65 years old had hyperthyroidism, newly diagnosed and lasting under 2 months. Fresh peripheral blood, about 9.6 ml, yielded the PBMCs. The V end was cut by 6 bases, the J end by 2 bases, with 20 bases between. Per germline, CDR1 DFQATT and CDR2 SNEGSKA (reference sequence). This CDR3 has 16 residues. Sequenced: blood. The origin of this receptor is a woman between 18 and 30 years old with Graves' hyperthyroidism. V usage is TRBV20-1 and J usage is TRBJ2-1, with D possibly matching TRBD2 (6 bases). CDR3 nucleotides: TGCAGTGCGGAGCATTCCCAGCGGGCTACCTACAATGAGCAGTTCTTC. Its protein product is CSAEHSQRATYNEQFF.